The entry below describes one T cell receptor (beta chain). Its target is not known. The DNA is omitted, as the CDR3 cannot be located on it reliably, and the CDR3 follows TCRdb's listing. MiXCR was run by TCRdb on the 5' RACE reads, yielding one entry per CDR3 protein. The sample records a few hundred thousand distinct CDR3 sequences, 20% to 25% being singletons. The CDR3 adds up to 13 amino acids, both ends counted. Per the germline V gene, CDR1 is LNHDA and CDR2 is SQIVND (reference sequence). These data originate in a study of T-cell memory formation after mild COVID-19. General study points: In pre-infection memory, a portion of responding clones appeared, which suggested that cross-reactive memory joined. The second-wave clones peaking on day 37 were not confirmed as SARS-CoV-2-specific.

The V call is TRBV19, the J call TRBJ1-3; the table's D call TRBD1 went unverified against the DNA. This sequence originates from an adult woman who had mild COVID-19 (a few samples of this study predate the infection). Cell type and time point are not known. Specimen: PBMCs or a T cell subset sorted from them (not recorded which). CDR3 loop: CASRFGAGNTIYF.